Listed below are T cell receptor beta chains from one sample, sequenced in a study of cytomegalovirus exposure and HLA in healthy donors. The assay was immunoSEQ multiplex PCR, and TCRdb's table has in-frame clones only and misses some. The profile covers 75,000 to 100,000 clones, with 65% to 75% appearing a single time and 13% to 15% taken by the ten largest. Sequencing used PBMCs. All receptors come from a woman aged 65 to 85 in good health and CMV-seropositive. Each CDR3 is given without its conserved first and last residue. Each record gives: V gene, D gene, CDR3 protein. A D gene is named only where the DNA matches it firmly.

TRBV27 TRBD1 ASSSPWTGDNYGYT
TRBV6-1 TRBD2 ASSEEGTSGRAQY
TRBV5-1 TRBD1 ASSLAGQSSTDTQY
TRBV2 TRBD1 ASSKDRGTGELF
TRBV27 NA ASSLPQGRDTGELF
TRBV18 NA ASSPEETQY
TRBV19 NA ASTEGAGANVLT
TRBV5-1 TRBD1 ASSSTGGYTGELF
TRBV7-9 TRBD1 ASSLSHRGPYEQY
TRBV28 NA ASSLAVNTGELF
TRBV12-5 NA ASGLPKVGTQY
TRBV5-8 TRBD1 ASSSTGGAYNEQF
TRBV2 TRBD2 ASGRQPTSGDTQY
TRBV25-1 NA ASRRDTAYNEQF
TRBV19 TRBD1 ASSYIRQGAGELF
TRBV9 NA ASSVGQGLATNEKLF
TRBV11-2 TRBD1 ASSLARTGNSPLH
TRBV5-1 TRBD2 ASTPGLAGGTDTQY
TRBV7-2 TRBD1 ASSNTGGRGQPQH
TRBV7-8 TRBD1 ASIRDRGGETQY
TRBV7-6 NA ASSLQAGPSGNTIY
TRBV19 NA ASSIEGQRAHYEQY
TRBV6-5 NA ASKPGGQGETQY
TRBV28 NA ASRGSGVGYT
TRBV19 TRBD2 ASSTRLAGGGETQY
TRBV19 NA ASRGGVGWGNQPQH
TRBV27 NA ATLSGVTNEQF
TRBV7-7 TRBD1 ASSPGQGLGGEQF
TRBV2 NA ASSSQGINEKLF